Presented here are 14 T cell receptor beta chains from one specimen sequenced in a study of cytomegalovirus exposure and HLA in healthy donors. PCR amplification relied on 60 Vbeta primers (plus 13 Jbeta primers). The method was immunoSEQ multiplex PCR; TCRdb's version includes in-frame clones alone and lacks a portion of them. The sample yields some 150,000 clones, about 72% seen once. What was sequenced was PBMCs. These receptors were collected from a man aged 60-69 years in good health and CMV-seronegative.

This chain uses TRBV11-1 with TRBJ2-7; possible D gene TRBD1, 5 bases. CDR1 and CDR2 (germline): SGHAT, FQDESV (reference sequence). This CDR3 spans 14 amino acids. V lost 1 base and J 3 bases, leaving 10 bases between the germline ends. The CDR3 region has the DNA TGTGCCAGCAGCTTAGGCCAGGGCTACTACGAGCAGTACTTC. Its translation: CASSLGQGYYEQYF.

The chain joins TRBV2 to TRBJ1-1; perhaps TRBD1 as D (5 bases). This CDR3 is built from 13 residues. Germline CDR1 and CDR2: SNHLY and FYNNEI. V lost 3 bases, J lost 10 bases, and 15 bases lay in between. In nucleotides, the CDR3 is TGTGCCAGCAGTGATGGACGGGGGGTTCGAGCTTTCTTT. Translated: CASSDGRGVRAFF.

This chain uses TRBV28 with TRBJ1-6, with 7 bases that match TRBD1. V was pared by 8 bases and J by 6 bases, with 10 bases of the junction left unmatched. The CDR3 is 15 amino acids. The germline gives CDR1 MDHEN, CDR2 SYDVKM. CDR3 in amino acids: CASATGTARNSPLHF. In DNA form, the CDR3 reads TGTGCCAGCGCAACAGGGACAGCACGTAATTCACCCCTCCACTTT.

V and J are TRBV27 and TRBJ2-1, with TRBD2 identical over 8 bases. This CDR3 comprises 17 residues. After removal of 5 bases from V and 0 bases from J, the junction contained 9 bases not matched to a gene. Germline CDR1 MNHEY, CDR2 SMNVEV (reference sequence). CDR3 sequence (DNA): TGTGCCAGCAGTCCGCACCCTAGCGGGCGCTCCTACAATGAGCAGTTCTTC. It is translated as CASSPHPSGRSYNEQFF.

The gene calls are TRBV19 and TRBJ1-5; D is undetermined. The CDR3 runs to 14 residues. With 5 bases removed from V and 0 bases from J, the gap between germline ends came to 8 bases. The germline gives CDR1 LNHDA, CDR2 SQIVND (reference sequence). The CDR3 coding sequence is TGTGCCAGTAGTGGGCCGGTTAGCAATCAGCCCCAGCATTTT. Its protein is CASSGPVSNQPQHF.

Written as DNA, the CDR3 is TGTGCCAGCAGTTACGAGTACACCGGGGAGCTGTTTTTT. Encoded protein: CASSYEYTGELFF. This rearrangement joins TRBV6-5 to TRBJ2-2, with no clear D. This CDR3 is built from 13 residues. V dropped 2 bases and J dropped 3 bases, with 4 bases sitting between them. Germline lookup yields CDR1 MNHEY and CDR2 SVGAGI.

The chain employs TRBV6-1 and TRBJ1-5; 7 bases line up with TRBD1. The V gene's germline CDR1 is MNHNS and CDR2 SASEGT. The CDR3 consists of 14 residues. With V trimmed by 1 base and J by 7 bases, 4 bases remained unmatched. The CDR3: CASSEGQGQQPQHF. DNA of the CDR3: TGTGCCAGCAGTGAAGGACAGGGACAACAGCCCCAGCATTTT.

This clone was detected once. The V and J genes are TRBV5-8 and TRBJ1-1; the D is unclear. This CDR3 is built from 13 residues. V was clipped by 4 bases and J by 4 bases, with 11 bases between them. Germline CDR1 is SGHTS and CDR2 is YDEGEE. DNA of the CDR3: TGTGCCAGCAGCCCCCTACGAAGCACTGAAGCTTTCTTT. This gives the protein CASSPLRSTEAFF.

J is TRBJ1-2 and V is TRBV6-1, with TRBD1 identical over 7 bases. J gave up 5 bases and V 5 bases, and 8 bases lay outside the gene matches. The CDR3 consists of 14 residues. The germline V gene encodes CDR1 MNHNS and CDR2 SASEGT. The CDR3 loop reads CASSSWTGDYGYTF. The CDR3 DNA is TGTGCCAGCAGTTCCTGGACAGGCGATTATGGCTACACCTTC.

The chain carries TRBV7-3 and TRBJ2-7; 9 bases map to TRBD1. The V and J ends lost 2 bases and 3 bases, in that order; junction bases with no gene match: 5. Germline values: CDR1 SGHTA, CDR2 FQGTGA. The CDR3 length is 15 residues. The chain's CDR3 is CASSLSDRGDYEQYF. Here the CDR3 DNA reads TGTGCCAGCAGCTTATCCGACAGGGGGGACTACGAGCAGTACTTC.

The table lists this clone with a count of one. The chain employs TRBV5-4 and TRBJ2-5, with 15 bases fitting TRBD2. Trimming removed 5 bases from V and 5 bases from J; junction bases left unmatched: 10. Germline V gene data show CDR1 as SGHNT and CDR2 as YYREEE (reference sequence). The CDR3 runs 17 residues. This CDR3 reads CASSFGLAGGHAETQYF. Here the CDR3 DNA reads TGTGCCAGCAGTTTTGGACTAGCGGGGGGGCATGCGGAGACCCAGTACTTC. Full variable domain (outside the CDR3, taken from reference TRBV5-4 and TRBJ2-5): ETGVTQSPTHLIKTRGQQVTLRCSSQSGHNTVSWYQQALGQGPQFIFQYYREEENGRGNFPPRFSGLQFPNYSSELNVNALELDDSALYLCASSFGLAGGHAETQYFGPGTRLLVL.

The V call is TRBV6-5, the J call TRBJ2-1; the D gene is possibly TRBD1 (8 bases). Germline assignment: CDR1 MNHEY and CDR2 SVGAGI. The CDR3 has 16 residues. V gave up 0 bases and J gave up 6 bases, with 15 bases separating them. CDR3 sequence (DNA): TGTGCCAGCAGTTACTCGAACAGGGGGGGGGTCAATGAGCAGTTCTTC. This gives the protein CASSYSNRGGVNEQFF.

This clone was counted between two and nine times. This chain joins TRBV5-8 and TRBJ1-2; D remains ambiguous. The CDR3 covers 16 residues. V was pared by 1 base and J by 4 bases, with 17 bases between. Germline lookup yields CDR1 SGHTS and CDR2 YDEGEE. The CDR3 region has the DNA TGTGCCAGCAGCTTGCTGACCACTTCGTCAGGCTATGGCTACACCTTC. Translated, it gives CASSLLTTSSGYGYTF.

The J gene is TRBJ2-7, the V gene TRBV19; 7 nucleotides match TRBD2. Germline assignment: CDR1 LNHDA and CDR2 SQIVND (reference sequence). CDR3 length: 14 residues. Unmatched junction bases numbered 7, after V lost 3 bases and J lost 5 bases. The CDR3 reads CASSIRGGKDEQYF. The CDR3 bases are TGTGCCAGTAGTATCCGGGGAGGGAAGGACGAGCAGTACTTC.